The T cell receptor (beta chain) described here comes from a study of T cell responses to AZD1222 COVID-19 vaccine. Study observations and caveats: Reports indicate that nearly half of spike-specific TCRs are directed at unmutated variant regions. Clonal diversity was possibly underestimated, and the donors were mostly white British, with more females.

On this clone itself: What it recognizes is unknown.

Trimming at V came to 4 bases and at J to 6 bases, leaving 11 bases not matched to a gene. The CDR3 has 14 amino acids. Looked up from germline, CDR1 is SQVTM and CDR2 is ANQGSEA. Using immunoSEQ multiplex PCR, the repertoire was profiled, and TCRdb retains in-frame clones only, with some absent. The table has about 92,000 clones, 80% to 90% seen once. This TCR was recovered from an adult in good health. The sample was peripheral blood, taken on day 0 of MenACWY control vaccination. This chain uses TRBV29-1 with TRBJ1-2; 7 positions agree with TRBD1. CDR3: CSVGVGQMSDGYTF. The CDR3 DNA is TGCAGCGTTGGGGTGGGACAGATGTCTGATGGCTACACCTTC.